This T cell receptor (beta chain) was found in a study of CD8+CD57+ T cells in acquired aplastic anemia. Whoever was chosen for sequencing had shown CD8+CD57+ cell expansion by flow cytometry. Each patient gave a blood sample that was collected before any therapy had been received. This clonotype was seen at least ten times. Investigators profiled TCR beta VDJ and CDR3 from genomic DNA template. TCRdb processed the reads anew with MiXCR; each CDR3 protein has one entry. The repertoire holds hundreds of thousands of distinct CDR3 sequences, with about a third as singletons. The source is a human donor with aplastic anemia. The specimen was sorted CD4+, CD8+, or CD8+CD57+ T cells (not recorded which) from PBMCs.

The CDR3 is CSARDPDRGYGYTF. CDR3 nucleotides: TGCAGTGCTAGAGATCCCGACAGGGGGTATGGCTACACCTTC. The chain carries TRBV20-1 and TRBJ1-2, with 9 bases that match TRBD1. Germline CDR1 reads DFQATT; CDR2 reads SNEGSKA (reference sequence). V shed 0 bases, J shed 5 bases, and the junction held 4 bases outside the gene matches. The CDR3 is 14 amino acids.